Below, one T cell receptor (beta chain) is given with its context. The antigen is not known. Any patient presenting with uncontrolled infection, other autoimmune disease, pregnancy or lactation was left out. Diagnostic decisions used clinical symptoms, serum thyroxine and TRAb, thyroid ultrasound and orbital computed tomography. Researchers took RNA transcripts and amplified the TCR beta CDR3 regions from them. Carried out on the TCR CDR3, a first-round RT-PCR used the HTBI primer set. MiXCR, applied by TCRdb to the multiplex PCR reads, yields one record per CDR3 protein. The sample yields 550,000 to 700,000 distinct CDR3 sequences, 40% to 55% seen once. J was trimmed by 7 bases and V by 4 bases; bases with no gene match: 7. Germline assignment: CDR1 SGHAT and CDR2 FQDESV (reference sequence). This CDR3 region has 15 residues. These data originate in a study of T cells in Graves' hyperthyroidism and ophthalmopathy. Whole-study findings and limits: For ophthalmopathy, model prediction preceded onset by a median about 6 months.

V and J are TRBV11-1 and TRBJ1-4, with 9 bases lining up with TRBD1. This clonotype was sampled from an adult woman with Graves' disease, either hyperthyroidism or ophthalmopathy (not recorded which). Sequencing input: peripheral blood or thyroid tissue (not recorded which). Written as DNA, the CDR3 is TGTGCCAGCAGCTCCGACAGGGGGTCTGGTGAAAAACTGTTTTTT. It translates to CASSSDRGSGEKLFF. The entire variable domain, with the rest obtained from reference TRBV11-1 and TRBJ1-4, is as follows: EAEVAQSPRYKITEKSQAVAFWCDPISGHATLYWYRQILGQGPELLVQFQDESVVDDSQLPKDRFSAERLKGVDSTLKIQPAELGDSAMYLCASSSDRGSGEKLFFGSGTQLSVL.